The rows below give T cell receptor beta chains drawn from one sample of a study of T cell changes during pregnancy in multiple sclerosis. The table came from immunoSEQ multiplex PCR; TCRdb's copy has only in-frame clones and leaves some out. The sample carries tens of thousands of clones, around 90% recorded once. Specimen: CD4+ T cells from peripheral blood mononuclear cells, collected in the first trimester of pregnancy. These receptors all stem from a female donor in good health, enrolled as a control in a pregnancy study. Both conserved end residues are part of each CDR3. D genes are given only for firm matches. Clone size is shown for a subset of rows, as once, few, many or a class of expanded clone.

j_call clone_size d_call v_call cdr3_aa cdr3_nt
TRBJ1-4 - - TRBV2 CASSEYQEGFGEKLFF TGTGCCAGCAGTGAATACCAGGAGGGGTTTGGTGAAAAACTGTTTTTT
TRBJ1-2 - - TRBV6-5 CASCNSDVGSYGYTF TGTGCCAGCTGCAACAGTGACGTCGGGAGCTATGGCTACACCTTC
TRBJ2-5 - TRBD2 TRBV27 CASSPQRGGIETQYF TGTGCCAGCAGCCCTCAGCGGGGGGGCATAGAGACCCAGTACTTC
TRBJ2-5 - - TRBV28 CASGGAALSGETQYF TGTGCCAGCGGAGGGGCGGCCCTGAGCGGGGAGACCCAGTACTTC
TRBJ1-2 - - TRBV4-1 CASSHREGRANYGYTF TGCGCCAGCAGCCACAGAGAGGGAAGGGCTAACTATGGCTACACCTTC
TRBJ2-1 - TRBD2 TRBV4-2 CASSQGRLAATYNEQFF TGTGCCAGCAGCCAAGGGAGACTAGCGGCAACCTACAATGAGCAGTTCTTC
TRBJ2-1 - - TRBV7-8 CASSFSIYNEQFF TGTGCCAGCAGCTTCTCTATTTACAATGAGCAGTTCTTC
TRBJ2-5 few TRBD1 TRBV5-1 CASSTRTGPETQYF TGCGCCAGCAGCACACGGACAGGGCCAGAGACCCAGTACTTC
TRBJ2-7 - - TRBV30 CAWSSDRGGNEQYF TGTGCCTGGAGTTCCGACAGGGGAGGGAACGAGCAGTACTTC
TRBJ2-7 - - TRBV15 CATSRGSSQREQYF TGTGCCACCAGCAGAGGTTCCTCCCAGAGGGAGCAGTACTTC